This TCR beta chain emerged from a study of identical twins. V shed 6 bases and J shed 0 bases, with 17 bases lying between them. Germline values: CDR1 DFQATT, CDR2 SNEGSKA (reference sequence). The CDR3 runs 15 residues. TCRdb re-derived calls from the 5' RACE reads in MiXCR, one entry per CDR3 protein. The table has approximately 1.8 million distinct CDR3 sequences, about 30% seen once. The sequence was obtained from a newborn girl in good health. Sequenced material: cord blood. The genes are TRBV20-1 and TRBJ1-2, with TRBD1 as a possible D gene (5 bases). The CDR3 here is CSAYDSVLSNYGYTF. The CDR3 DNA is TGCAGTGCATACGACAGCGTACTTTCTAACTATGGCTACACCTTC.